The 31 T cell receptor beta chains given below trace back to one sample, sequenced in a study of blood T cell repertoires in COVID-19. Generated by immunoSEQ multiplex PCR, the TCRdb table keeps only in-frame clones and is missing some. The sample contains about 290,000 clones, about 89% of which appear only once. The sequenced material came from PBMCs or T cells enriched from blood (not recorded which). The receptors originated from a woman aged 40 to 50 who had recovered from COVID-19.

The chain couples TRBV5-1 to TRBJ1-6, with 9 bases aligning to TRBD1. Germline assignment: CDR1 SGHRS and CDR2 YFSETQ. The CDR3 contains 16 residues. V dropped 1 base and J dropped 9; count of bases not matched to a gene: 8. The CDR3 reads CASSLSRTGVPSPLHF. The CDR3 DNA is TGCGCCAGCAGCTTGAGCCGGACAGGGGTTCCTTCACCCCTCCACTTT.

V is TRBV19 and J is TRBJ2-1; D call uncertain. The germline gives CDR1 LNHDA, CDR2 SQIVND (reference sequence). The CDR3 has 16 amino acids. Deletions cut 6 bases from V and 2 bases from J, with 17 bases between. The CDR3 DNA follows: TGTGCCAGTAGCACCGGGTCCCACGAACCCTACAATGAGCAGTTCTTC. Protein sequence: CASSTGSHEPYNEQFF. The whole variable domain, filled in from reference TRBV19 and TRBJ2-1, reads DGGITQSPKYLFRKEGQNVTLSCEQNLNHDAMYWYRQDPGQGLRLIYYSQIVNDFQKGDIAEGYSVSREKKESFPLTVTSAQKNPTAFYLCASSTGSHEPYNEQFFGPGTRLTVL.

This clone was detected only a few times. The chain employs TRBV10-3 and TRBJ1-1; TRBD1 matches at 9 bases. The CDR3 totals 14 residues. Losses at the gene ends were 4 bases for V and 5 bases for J; bases not matched to a gene: 5. Germline loops: CDR1 ENHRY, CDR2 SYGVKD. CDR3 in amino acids: CAISVLDRGTEAFF. CDR3 in DNA: TGTGCCATCAGTGTCTTAGACAGGGGGACTGAAGCTTTCTTT.

This clone was recorded once. CDR3 coding DNA: TGTGCCAGCAGCATGGGACAGCTAGCCAAAAACATTCAGTACTTC. Encoded protein: CASSMGQLAKNIQYF. The chain joins TRBV5-8 to TRBJ2-4; 7 nucleotides line up with TRBD1. The CDR3 sequence is 15 residues long. Germline V CDR1 and CDR2: SGHTS, YDEGEE. With V trimmed by 4 bases and J by 0 bases, 4 bases remained unmatched.

The V and J genes are TRBV15 and TRBJ2-2; possible D gene TRBD1, 7 bases. The V and J ends lost 1 base and 6 bases respectively, with 15 bases between them. CDR3 length: 16 residues. Germline V gene sequence: CDR1 LNHNV, CDR2 YYDKDF (reference sequence). The CDR3, as DNA: TGTGCCACCAGCAGAGTTATGGCAGGGGGGCCCGGGGAGCTGTTTTTT. Translated, it gives CATSRVMAGGPGELFF.

V and J are TRBV2 and TRBJ1-5; D ambiguous. The germline V gene has CDR1 SNHLY and CDR2 FYNNEI. Trimming took 7 bases from V and 0 from J, leaving 16 bases between them. The CDR3 covers 16 residues. The CDR3 DNA is TGTGCCAGCACCGGACTGCGAACCTATAGCAATCAGCCCCAGCATTTT. Its protein is CASTGLRTYSNQPQHF.

Here the CDR3 DNA reads TGTGCCAGCAGCCAAGTTAACGCTAGGGGGGGGGAGACCCAGTACTTC. The encoded protein is CASSQVNARGGETQYF. The chain is built from TRBV4-2 and TRBJ2-5, with D possibly matching TRBD2 (7 bases). V was trimmed by 1 base and J by 5 bases, leaving 17 bases between them. The germline CDR1 and CDR2 sequences are LGHNA and YNFKEQ. The CDR3 spans 16 residues.

The V and J genes are TRBV3-1 (or the pseudogene TRBV3-2) and TRBJ1-5, with D unclear. The germline V gene encodes CDR1 LGHDT and CDR2 YNNKEL (reference sequence). V was shortened by 0 bases and J by 6 bases, with 9 bases between the two germline ends. The CDR3 runs 14 residues. This chain's CDR3 is CASSQDKAGQPQHF. As DNA, the CDR3 is TGTGCCAGCAGCCAAGATAAAGCAGGTCAGCCCCAGCATTTT.

The chain links TRBV11-1 to TRBJ2-3, with 7 bases matching TRBD2. The CDR3 is made up of 13 amino acids. Germline assignment: CDR1 SGHAT and CDR2 FQDESV (reference sequence). V was clipped by 3 bases and J by 3 bases; unmatched bases: 0. The CDR3 bases are TGTGCCAGCAGCTTGGGAGGGACAGATACGCAGTATTTT. Its protein is CASSLGGTDTQYF.

The chain links TRBV9 to TRBJ1-1; 8 positions agree with TRBD1. The V gene's germline CDR1 is SGDLS and CDR2 YYNGEE. CDR3 size: 16 residues. V shed 5 bases, J shed 2 bases, and the junction held 11 bases outside the gene matches. In DNA, the CDR3 is TGTGCCAGCAGTCCTGGACAGGGCGGTCGTAACACTGAAGCTTTCTTT. Protein: CASSPGQGGRNTEAFF.

In DNA form, the CDR3 reads TGCGCCAGCAGCTTGGACAGCTCTGGAAACACCATATATTTT. It codes for CASSLDSSGNTIYF. J is TRBJ1-3 and V is TRBV5-1; D is unresolved. V was trimmed by 0 bases and J by 0 bases, leaving 4 bases between them. CDR3 size: 14 residues. Per germline, CDR1 SGHRS and CDR2 YFSETQ.

This clone was found a few times. The V and J genes are TRBV19 and TRBJ1-4; D gene uncertain. The CDR3 sequence is 16 residues long. Deletions cut 3 bases from V and 2 bases from J, with 13 bases between. The germline CDR1 and CDR2 sequences are LNHDA and SQIVND (reference sequence). As DNA, the CDR3 is TGTGCCAGTAGTATCCCCCGAGGGAGTACTAATGAAAAACTGTTTTTT. Its protein is CASSIPRGSTNEKLFF.

The V call is TRBV6-5, the J call TRBJ1-2; 8 bases are a match to TRBD1. The CDR3 contains 15 residues. Looked up from germline, CDR1 is MNHEY and CDR2 is SVGAGI. Losses at the gene ends were 8 bases for V and 7 bases for J; bases not matched to a gene: 15. DNA of the CDR3: TGTGCCAGCGAACCCAGGGCAGGGGGCGTAGGTGGCTACACCTTC. Amino acids: CASEPRAGGVGGYTF.

This clone was seen only once. The chain recombines TRBV3-1 (or the pseudogene TRBV3-2) with TRBJ2-7, with 9 nucleotides matching TRBD2. CDR1 and CDR2 from the germline V gene are LGHDT and YNNKEL (reference sequence). This CDR3 comprises 15 residues. Losses at the gene ends were 4 bases for V and 3 bases for J; bases not matched to a gene: 7. This CDR3 is CASSRPYSGSYEQYF. DNA of the CDR3: TGTGCCAGCAGCCGACCCTATAGCGGGAGCTACGAGCAGTACTTC.

V gene TRBV5-4 combines with J gene TRBJ1-2; 10 nucleotides agree with TRBD1. The CDR3 has 15 amino acids. The trim removed 2 bases at V and 2 bases at J, leaving 3 bases unmatched. CDR1 and CDR2 (germline): SGHNT, YYREEE (reference sequence). The CDR3 sequence: CASSFPGQGNYGYTF. CDR3 DNA sequence: TGTGCCAGCAGCTTTCCGGGACAGGGGAACTATGGCTACACCTTC.

This chain uses TRBV7-2 with TRBJ1-5; D call uncertain. The CDR3 runs 13 residues. Trimming shortened V by 1 base and J by 7 bases, and 8 bases separated the two germline ends. Germline V gene sequence: CDR1 SGHTA, CDR2 FQGNSA. CDR3 amino acids: CASSLGTDQPQHF. In DNA form, the CDR3 reads TGTGCCAGCAGCTTAGGTACAGACCAGCCCCAGCATTTT.

The genes are TRBV9 and TRBJ2-7; 10 bases map to TRBD1. The length of the CDR3 is 14 residues. CDR1 and CDR2 from the germline V gene are SGDLS and YYNGEE. Trimming at V came to 3 bases and at J to 3 bases, leaving 3 bases not matched to a gene. CDR3 coding DNA: TGTGCCAGCAGCGCCGGGACAGGGGTCTACGAGCAGTACTTC. Residues: CASSAGTGVYEQYF.

This chain links TRBV10-3 with TRBJ2-7; D might be TRBD2 (6 bases). V gave up 3 bases and J gave up 9 bases, with 21 bases separating them. The CDR3 extends over 15 amino acids. Germline V lookup: CDR1 ENHRY, CDR2 SYGVKD. DNA of the CDR3: TGTGCCATCAGTGAACTTCCCCCAGACCCGCGGGGGCAGTACTTC. Its protein is CAISELPPDPRGQYF.

CDR3 in DNA: TGCAGTGCCGCGCCGGACACTGAAGCTTTCTTT. Translation: CSAAPDTEAFF. The chain carries TRBV20-1 and TRBJ1-1; D gene ambiguous. CDR1 and CDR2 (germline): DFQATT, SNEGSKA (reference sequence). The CDR3 totals 11 residues. V lost 6 bases to trimming and J lost 3 bases, with 8 bases between them.

This clone came up a few times. This chain connects TRBV5-5 to TRBJ1-6, with a tentative D call TRBD1 (5 bases). Germline-derived CDR1 and CDR2 are SGHKS and YYEKEE (reference sequence). The V end lost 4 bases, the J end lost 10 bases, and 21 bases lay between the germline ends. The CDR3 loop spans 16 amino acids. The CDR3 region is CASSARRRDPGSPLHF. In nucleotides, the CDR3 is TGTGCCAGCAGCGCGCGAAGGCGGGACCCAGGGTCACCCCTCCACTTT.

The CDR3: CASSVGSSGAYNEQFF. In nucleotides, the CDR3 is TGTGCCAGCAGCGTAGGGTCGAGCGGGGCTTACAATGAGCAGTTCTTC. This chain joins TRBV9 and TRBJ2-1; 7 positions match TRBD2. The V segment lost 0 bases and the J segment 4 bases; nucleotides outside the gene matches: 7. The CDR3 extends over 16 amino acids. Germline lookup yields CDR1 SGDLS and CDR2 YYNGEE.

Comments on this clone: The junction and the germline gene differ at one end; a read error may be behind it. This chain joins TRBV12-3 or TRBV12-4 and TRBJ2-7; 8 bases are shared with TRBD2. The CDR3 has 12 residues. In DNA form, the CDR3 reads TGTGCCAGCAGGACATACCGGCGGGGGGTACGCTTC. Amino acid sequence: CASRTYRRGVRF.

V usage is TRBV18 and J usage is TRBJ1-2; possibly TRBD1 for D (6 bases). Germline V gene data show CDR1 as KGHSH and CDR2 as LQKENI. This CDR3 comprises 13 residues. V dropped 5 bases and J dropped 1 base, with 8 bases sitting between them. CDR3 region: CASSLDSNYGYTF. The CDR3 bases are TGTGCCAGCTCATTGGACAGTAACTATGGCTACACCTTC.

The V and J genes are TRBV19 and TRBJ1-4, with 7 positions matching TRBD1. Unmatched junction bases numbered 8, after V lost 5 bases and J lost 8 bases. CDR3 size: 14 residues. Germline CDR1 reads LNHDA; CDR2 reads SQIVND (reference sequence). DNA of the CDR3: TGTGCCAGTAGTGTAGGGGGCGCGGGGGAAAAACTGTTTTTT. Translating it yields CASSVGGAGEKLFF. Filled out from reference TRBV19 and TRBJ1-4, the complete variable domain reads DGGITQSPKYLFRKEGQNVTLSCEQNLNHDAMYWYRQDPGQGLRLIYYSQIVNDFQKGDIAEGYSVSREKKESFPLTVTSAQKNPTAFYLCASSVGGAGEKLFFGSGTQLSVL.

The chain uses TRBV4-2 and TRBJ1-2, with TRBD1 matching 7 bases. The CDR3 runs to 14 residues. Germline CDR1 reads LGHNA; CDR2 reads YNFKEQ. The V segment lost 3 bases and the J segment 8 bases; nucleotides outside the gene matches: 9. CDR3 sequence: CASSHTTGVRGYTF. CDR3 nucleotide sequence: TGTGCCAGCAGCCACACTACAGGGGTAAGAGGCTACACCTTC.

V gene TRBV5-1 combines with J gene TRBJ1-1, with 9 positions matching TRBD1. Germline loops: CDR1 SGHRS, CDR2 YFSETQ. J was trimmed by 1 base and V by 5 bases; bases with no gene match: 3. The CDR3 is 14 residues long. Here the CDR3 reads CASSQQGANTEAFF. The CDR3, as DNA: TGCGCCAGCAGTCAACAGGGGGCGAACACTGAAGCTTTCTTT.

The chain carries TRBV5-1 and TRBJ2-2, with 9 positions matching TRBD1. Germline lookup yields CDR1 SGHRS and CDR2 YFSETQ. V lost 2 bases and J lost 5; bases outside the gene matches: 4. The CDR3 is made up of 15 amino acids. The DNA for the CDR3 is TGCGCCAGCAGCTTTGACAGGGGGTATACCGGGGAGCTGTTTTTT. Protein product: CASSFDRGYTGELFF.

This chain links TRBV19 with TRBJ1-2; 8 nucleotides align to TRBD1. Germline lookup yields CDR1 LNHDA and CDR2 SQIVND (reference sequence). With V trimmed by 5 bases and J by 6 bases, 5 bases remained unmatched. The CDR3 loop spans 13 amino acids. This CDR3 reads CASSSAGGDGYTF. The CDR3 DNA follows: TGTGCCAGTAGTTCCGCAGGGGGCGATGGCTACACCTTC.

J is TRBJ1-1 and V is TRBV2; 9 bases line up with TRBD1. Per germline, CDR1 SNHLY and CDR2 FYNNEI. V lost 5 bases to trimming and J lost 5 bases; unmatched junction nucleotides: 9. CDR3 length: 15 amino acids. The CDR3 DNA reads as TGTGCCAGCAGTTATACAGGGGGCTTAGGAACTGAAGCTTTCTTT. It translates to CASSYTGGLGTEAFF.

The chain recombines TRBV29-1 with TRBJ1-2; 10 positions agree with TRBD1. This CDR3 spans 12 amino acids. In germline, CDR1 is SQVTM, CDR2 ANQGSEA. Trimming cost V 7 bases and J 4 bases; bases outside gene matches: 3. For the CDR3, the DNA is TGCAGCGGACAGGGGGCTTCCTATGGCTACACCTTC. It specifies CSGQGASYGYTF.

This chain connects TRBV5-1 to TRBJ2-3; perhaps TRBD1 as D (5 bases). The CDR3 runs to 15 residues. Per germline, CDR1 SGHRS and CDR2 YFSETQ. Trimming took off 2 bases at V and 0 bases at J, with 10 bases between the two ends. The CDR3 here is CASSFSGKSTDTQYF. In DNA form, the CDR3 reads TGCGCCAGCAGCTTCTCAGGGAAAAGCACAGATACGCAGTATTTT.